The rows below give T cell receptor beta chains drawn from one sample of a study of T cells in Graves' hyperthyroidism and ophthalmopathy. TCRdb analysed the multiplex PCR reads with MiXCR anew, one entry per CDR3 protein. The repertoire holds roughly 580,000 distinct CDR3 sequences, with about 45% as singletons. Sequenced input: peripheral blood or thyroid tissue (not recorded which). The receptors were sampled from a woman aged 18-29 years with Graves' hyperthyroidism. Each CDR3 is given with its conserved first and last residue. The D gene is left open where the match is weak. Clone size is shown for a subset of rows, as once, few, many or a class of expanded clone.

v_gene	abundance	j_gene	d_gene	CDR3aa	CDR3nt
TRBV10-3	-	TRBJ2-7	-	CAISGATTVWYF	TGTGCCATCAGTGGGGCGACAACCGTTTGGTACTTC
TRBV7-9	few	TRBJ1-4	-	CASSSTTPTNEKLFF	TGTGCCAGCAGTTCTACGACACCAACTAATGAAAAACTGTTTTTT
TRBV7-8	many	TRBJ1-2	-	CASSLALSQGYGYTF	TGTGCCAGCAGCTTAGCGTTGAGTCAGGGCTATGGCTACACCTTC
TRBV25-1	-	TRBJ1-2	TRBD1	CASRQGAQGYTF	TGTGCCAGCAGACAGGGGGCACAAGGCTACACCTTC
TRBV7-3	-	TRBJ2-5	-	CASSLGQGQGTQYF	TGTGCCAGCAGCTTAGGGCAGGGTCAGGGGACCCAGTACTTC
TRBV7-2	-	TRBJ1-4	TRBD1	CASVDRNGEKLFF	TGTGCCAGCGTGGACAGGAATGGCGAAAAACTGTTTTTT
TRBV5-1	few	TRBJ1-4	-	CASSLVSDSTEKLFF	TGCGCCAGCAGCTTGGTATCCGACAGCACCGAAAAACTGTTTTTT
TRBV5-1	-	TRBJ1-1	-	CASSSELFAEAFF	TGCGCCAGCAGCTCTGAATTATTCGCTGAAGCTTTCTTT
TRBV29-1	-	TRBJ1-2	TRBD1	CSAQGALGYTF	TGCAGCGCCCAGGGGGCCCTTGGCTACACCTTC
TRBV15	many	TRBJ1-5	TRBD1	CATQLGDRGNQPQHF	TGTGCCACCCAGCTTGGGGACAGGGGCAATCAGCCCCAGCATTTT
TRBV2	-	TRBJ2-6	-	CASSIPGLQSSGANVLTF	TGTGCCAGCAGTATACCGGGACTCCAGAGCTCTGGGGCCAACGTCCTGACTTTC
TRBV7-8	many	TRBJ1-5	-	CASSEAGMQPQHF	TGTGCCAGCAGTGAGGCAGGTATGCAGCCCCAGCATTTT
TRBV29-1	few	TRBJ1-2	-	CSVGGGSEDGYTF	TGCAGCGTTGGAGGGGGATCAGAGGATGGCTACACCTTC
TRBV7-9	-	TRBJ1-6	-	CASSLDYRDSSNSPLHF	TGTGCCAGCAGCTTAGACTACCGGGACTCAAGTAATTCACCCCTCCACTTT
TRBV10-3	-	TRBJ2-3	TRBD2	CAISELRLAGVVDTQYF	TGTGCCATCAGTGAGCTCCGACTAGCGGGAGTTGTAGATACGCAGTATTTT
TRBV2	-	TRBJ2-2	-	CASRGSGPGELFF	TGTGCCAGCAGGGGAAGCGGCCCCGGGGAGCTGTTTTTT
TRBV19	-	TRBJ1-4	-	CASSRKPVTNEKLFF	TGTGCCAGTAGTCGCAAGCCAGTCACTAATGAAAAACTGTTTTTT
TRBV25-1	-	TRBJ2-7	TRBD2	CASSQTRTSGIEQYF	TGTGCCAGCAGCCAAACACGGACTAGCGGGATCGAGCAGTACTTC
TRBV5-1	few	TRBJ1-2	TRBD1	CASHSPSGQRLNYGYTF	TGCGCCAGCCACTCACCTTCGGGACAGCGCCTAAACTATGGCTACACCTTC